This T cell receptor beta chain was recorded in a study of cytotoxic CD8 clonotypes in ibrutinib-treated CLL. Generated by immunoSEQ multiplex PCR, the TCRdb table keeps only in-frame clones and is missing some. Found here are roughly 56,000 clones, about 65% of them singletons; the top ten hold about 45%. The receptor comes from a human donor with chronic lymphocytic leukemia. This specimen was PBMCs, taken after 12 months of ibrutinib treatment.

CDR3 coding DNA: TGTGCCAGCCGGGGGGCTAGCGATACCTACGAGCAGTACTTC. Translating gives CASRGASDTYEQYF. V is TRBV28 and J is TRBJ2-7; weak D call: TRBD2 (7 bases). Germline CDR1 MDHEN, CDR2 SYDVKM. Trimming took 8 bases from V and 2 from J, leaving 16 bases between them. The length of the CDR3 is 14 residues.